The next 20 T cell receptor beta chains were all read from a single sample in a study of blood T cells in healthy people across ages. Through a sample-barcoded 5' primer and a J-beta primer mix, a second PCR was run for roughly 7 to 12 cycles. MiXCR, run by TCRdb on the 5' RACE reads, gives a single entry per CDR3 protein. In the table there are 550,000 to 650,000 distinct CDR3 sequences, about 27% of which are singletons. The same sample was also studied in work on T cells of mothers and their children.

Material for sequencing was blood. The origin of the receptors is a boy aged 2 to 10 in good health.

The chain is built from TRBV7-2 and TRBJ1-5; D gene ambiguous. Germline V gene sequence: CDR1 SGHTA, CDR2 FQGNSA. Trimming left V 1 base short and J 2 bases short, with 6 bases between. CDR3 length: 14 residues. DNA for the CDR3: TGTGCCAGCAGCTTAGACGCGGGCAATCAGCCCCAGCATTTT. The encoded protein is CASSLDAGNQPQHF.

This chain connects TRBV10-3 to TRBJ2-6; D is uncertain. The CDR3 has 16 amino acids. Per the germline V gene, CDR1 is ENHRY and CDR2 is SYGVKD. V was cut by 3 bases and J by 0 bases, with 9 bases left in between. CDR3 sequence reads: CAISEGRRSGANVLTF. The CDR3 coding sequence is TGTGCCATCAGTGAAGGAAGGCGCTCTGGGGCCAACGTCCTGACTTTC.

The chain combines TRBV6-5 with TRBJ2-2; TRBD2 might be the D (5 bases). The germline V gene has CDR1 MNHEY and CDR2 SVGAGI. Trimming took off 5 bases at V and 6 bases at J, with 13 bases between the two ends. The length of the CDR3 is 14 residues. This CDR3 reads CASSAPLASGELFF. The CDR3 DNA is TGTGCCAGCAGTGCGCCTCTAGCATCCGGGGAGCTGTTTTTT.

This clonotype was counted many times. This clone may be a read error of a much larger clone one base away. The genes are TRBV9 and TRBJ2-6; 7 nucleotides match TRBD1. Per germline, CDR1 SGDLS and CDR2 YYNGEE. The CDR3 contains 14 residues. CDR3 bases: TGTACCAGCAGCGACAGGGTTGGGGCCAACGTCCTGACTTTC. It codes for CTSSDRVGANVLTF.

The chain uses TRBV12-3 or TRBV12-4 and TRBJ2-5; perhaps TRBD1 as D (6 bases). The CDR3 loop spans 12 amino acids. The germline V and J ends were trimmed by 7 bases and 5 bases, with 11 bases remaining between them. The CDR3 loop reads CASTRGFETQYF. The CDR3 DNA reads as TGTGCCAGCACAAGGGGGTTTGAGACCCAGTACTTC.

In its sample, this clonotype was seen a few times. V and J are TRBV14 and TRBJ2-5; D possibly corresponds to TRBD2 (5 bases). V gave up 0 bases and J gave up 7 bases, with 12 bases separating them. Germline V gene lookup returns CDR1 SGHDN and CDR2 FVKESK. CDR3 size: 14 residues. The CDR3 DNA reads TGTGCCAGCAGCCAAGATCAACTAGTCGGGACCCAGTACTTC. Translating it yields CASSQDQLVGTQYF.

Only a few counts were recorded for this clonotype. This rearrangement joins TRBV14 to TRBJ2-5; weak D call: TRBD2 (5 bases). The germline V gene has CDR1 SGHDN and CDR2 FVKESK. Trimming cost V 1 base and J 5 bases, with 11 bases left between them. The CDR3 consists of 14 residues. This CDR3 reads CASSQGGLAETQYF. The CDR3 DNA sequence: TGTGCCAGCAGCCAAGGAGGGTTAGCGGAGACCCAGTACTTC.

This clonotype was recorded a few times. This chain links TRBV25-1 with TRBJ2-7; the match to TRBD2 covers 8 bases. The V segment lost 2 bases and the J segment 3 bases; nucleotides outside the gene matches: 6. CDR3 length equals 15 residues. The germline CDR1 and CDR2 sequences are MGHDK and SYGVNS. Here the CDR3 reads CASSESGSRVYEQYF. The DNA of the CDR3 is TGTGCCAGCAGTGAAAGCGGGAGTCGAGTCTACGAGCAGTACTTC.

The V gene is TRBV11-2, the J gene TRBJ1-2; TRBD1 aligns across 11 bases. There are 14 residues in the CDR3. Germline values: CDR1 SGHAT, CDR2 FQNNGV. The V segment lost 5 bases and the J segment 7 bases; nucleotides outside the gene matches: 6. The CDR3: CASSPRTGGIGYTF. CDR3 bases: TGTGCCAGCAGCCCGCGGACAGGGGGCATTGGCTACACCTTC.

This clonotype was seen repeatedly, ten times or more. This rearrangement joins TRBV6-1 to TRBJ1-2; D possibly corresponds to TRBD1 (5 bases). Germline V CDR1 and CDR2: MNHNS, SASEGT. The CDR3 loop spans 14 amino acids. V was trimmed by 8 bases and J by 4 bases, leaving 17 bases between them. The chain's CDR3 is CASLSPPGTYGYTF. CDR3 bases: TGTGCCAGCCTCAGTCCACCAGGGACCTATGGCTACACCTTC.

The gene calls are TRBV7-9 and TRBJ2-3; 8 nucleotides line up with TRBD2. From germline, CDR1 is SEHNR and CDR2 FQNEAQ (reference sequence). This CDR3 contains 15 residues. After removal of 0 bases from V and 3 bases from J, the junction contained 2 bases not matched to a gene. The CDR3 nucleotides read TGTGCCAGCAGCTTAGCCCAGCGGGGGACAGATACGCAGTATTTT. Amino acids: CASSLAQRGTDTQYF.

This clonotype appeared a few times. The junction differs from germline at one of its ends, possibly a read error. CDR3 sequence reads: CASSRTGEEAQYF. In nucleotides, the CDR3 is TGTGCCAGCAGCAGGACAGGGGAAGAGGCCCAGTACTTC. The chain carries TRBV3-1 and TRBJ2-1, with 9 bases aligning to TRBD1. The DNA matches TRBJ2-5 better at its end, which makes the J call doubtful. Looked up from germline, CDR1 is LGHDT and CDR2 is YNNKEL (reference sequence). This CDR3 spans 13 amino acids.

The J gene is TRBJ1-2, the V gene TRBV6-6; D uncertain. Looked up from germline, CDR1 is MNHNY and CDR2 is SVGAGI (reference sequence). The CDR3 covers 12 residues. The ends were cut back, 7 bases at V and 8 bases at J, with 14 bases in the middle. CDR3: CASKHRVGGYTF. The CDR3 coding sequence is TGTGCCAGCAAGCATCGGGTCGGGGGCTACACCTTC.

The chain links TRBV7-6 to TRBJ1-2, with 10 bases aligning to TRBD1. This CDR3 spans 16 amino acids. Losses at the gene ends were 5 bases for V and 6 bases for J; bases not matched to a gene: 12. Germline CDR1 SGHVS, CDR2 FNYEAQ. The CDR3 is CASSPGPGTGVDGYTF. CDR3 bases: TGTGCCAGCAGCCCGGGACCCGGGACAGGGGTTGATGGCTACACCTTC.

The J gene is TRBJ2-1, the V gene TRBV5-1; TRBD2 matches at 8 bases. Germline trimming cut 5 bases from V and 2 bases from J; bases unmatched to any gene: 6. CDR3 size: 15 residues. CDR1 is SGHRS, CDR2 YFSETQ, per germline. The CDR3 nucleotides are TGCGCCAGCAGGCCCGGGACTAGGACCTACAATGAGCAGTTCTTC. Its protein product is CASRPGTRTYNEQFF.

In this sample, this clonotype turned up a few times. Germline is not matched at one junction end, which may reflect a read error. This chain uses TRBV20-1 with TRBJ1-2; D gene uncertain. CDR3 length: 13 amino acids. Germline CDR1 DFQATT, CDR2 SNEGSKA (reference sequence). CDR3 bases: TGCAGTGCTCCGGACGGCCCCCGAGATGGCTACGCCTTC. Encoded protein: CSAPDGPRDGYAF.

This clonotype was seen only a few times. Here the CDR3 DNA reads TGCGCCAGCAGTGAGCCGCACGGACGGGAGGGCCGGTCTCCCTACTTCTACGAGCAGTACTTC. This translates into CASSEPHGREGRSPYFYEQYF. The chain links TRBV10-2 to TRBJ2-5; TRBD2 matches 8 bases. The assigned J gene may be wrong: the sequence end matches TRBJ2-7 better. The CDR3 spans 21 residues. Germline assignment: CDR1 WSHSY and CDR2 SAAADI.

A few counts support this clonotype. The chain combines TRBV7-6 with TRBJ2-5, with D maybe TRBD2 (6 bases). V was shortened by 3 bases and J by 2 bases, with 13 bases between the two germline ends. CDR1 SGHVS and CDR2 FNYEAQ come from the germline V gene. The CDR3 sequence is 15 residues long. This CDR3 is CASSFIGGKQETQYF. Written as DNA, the CDR3 is TGTGCCAGCAGCTTTATAGGCGGGAAACAAGAGACCCAGTACTTC.

This rearrangement joins TRBV27 to TRBJ2-7, with a possible D match to TRBD2 (5 bases). V shed 0 bases and J shed 5 bases, with 8 bases lying between them. There are 13 residues in the CDR3. The germline CDR1 and CDR2 sequences are MNHEY and SMNVEV (reference sequence). CDR3 loop: CASSLSAGNEQYF. The CDR3 DNA is TGTGCCAGCAGTTTATCGGCCGGGAACGAGCAGTACTTC.

The rearrangement joins TRBV6-5 to TRBJ2-2; 7 nucleotides agree with TRBD1. From germline, CDR1 is MNHEY and CDR2 SVGAGI. The trim removed 4 bases at V and 6 bases at J, leaving 8 bases unmatched. The CDR3 contains 15 residues. The CDR3 loop is CASSSRQGLAGELFF. CDR3 nucleotide sequence: TGTGCCAGCAGTTCAAGACAGGGCTTAGCCGGGGAGCTGTTTTTT.